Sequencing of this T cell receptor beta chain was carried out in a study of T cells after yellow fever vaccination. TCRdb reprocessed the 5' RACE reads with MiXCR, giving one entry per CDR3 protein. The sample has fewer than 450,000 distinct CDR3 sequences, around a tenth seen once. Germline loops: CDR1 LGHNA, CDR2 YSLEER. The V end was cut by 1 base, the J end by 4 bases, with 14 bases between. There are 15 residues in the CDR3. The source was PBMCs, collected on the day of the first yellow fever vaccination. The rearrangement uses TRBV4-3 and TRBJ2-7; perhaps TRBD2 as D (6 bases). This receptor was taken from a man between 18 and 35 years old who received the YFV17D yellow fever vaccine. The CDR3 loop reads CASSQGSLGGYEQYF. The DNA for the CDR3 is TGCGCCAGCAGCCAAGGGTCATTGGGGGGATACGAGCAGTACTTC.